A single sample is the source of the 7 T cell receptor beta chains below, sequenced in a study of PD-1 blockade in classical Hodgkin lymphoma. Indicated time point: cycle 4 day 1 (C4D1), after 6 weeks of nivolumab. The patients all showed relapse after autologous stem cell transplantation, while their brentuximab vedotin exposure varied. The data were produced by immunoSEQ multiplex PCR, yet TCRdb's version contains in-frame clones alone and is incomplete. The repertoire has about 85,000 clones, less than 95% of them found once; the top ten carry approximately 2.9%. Sequencing used peripheral blood mononuclear cells (PBMCs), obtained before the fourth cycle of nivolumab. The source is a human donor with classical Hodgkin lymphoma.

This clone was counted between two and nine times. The rearrangement uses TRBV2 and TRBJ1-5; maybe TRBD1 (5 bases). This CDR3 spans 14 amino acids. V lost 4 bases and J 7 bases, leaving 14 bases between the germline ends. Germline CDR1 reads SNHLY; CDR2 reads FYNNEI. Written as DNA, the CDR3 is TGTGCCAGCAGTGCGGGGCGGATTGGACAGCCCCAGCATTTT. It codes for CASSAGRIGQPQHF. The full variable domain, rest sourced from reference TRBV2 and TRBJ1-5, is EPEVTQTPSHQVTQMGQEVILRCVPISNHLYFYWYRQILGQKVEFLVSFYNNEISEKSEIFDDQFSVERPDGSNFTLKIRSTKLEDSAMYFCASSAGRIGQPQHFGDGTRLSIL.

The chain joins TRBV7-8 to TRBJ2-2; D might be TRBD1 (6 bases). V lost 5 bases to trimming and J lost 1 base, with 11 bases between them. This CDR3 contains 15 residues. CDR1 SGHVS and CDR2 FQNEAQ come from the germline V gene. The CDR3 DNA is TGTGCCAGCAGCATACGGGACATGAACACCGGGGAGCTGTTTTTT. Its protein is CASSIRDMNTGELFF.

This rearrangement joins TRBV18 to TRBJ2-5, with 8 bases that match TRBD2. Germline CDR1 KGHSH, CDR2 LQKENI. The V gene end was trimmed by 3 bases and the J gene end by 0 bases; junction bases not matched to a gene: 9. This CDR3 contains 17 residues. CDR3 loop: CASSPGVAGPYQETQYF. In DNA form, the CDR3 reads TGTGCCAGCTCACCGGGTGTAGCGGGGCCGTACCAAGAGACCCAGTACTTC.

In DNA, the CDR3 is TGTGCCAGCAGCTTATCCGGCAGGATGAACACTGAAGCTTTCTTT. This translates into CASSLSGRMNTEAFF. The J gene is TRBJ1-1, the V gene TRBV11-2; D is unclear. Trimming left V 2 bases short and J 0 bases short, with 10 bases between. The germline CDR1 and CDR2 sequences are SGHAT and FQNNGV. The CDR3 has 15 amino acids.

V usage is TRBV6-6 and J usage is TRBJ1-1; D uncertain. The CDR3 totals 13 residues. The germline V gene has CDR1 MNHNY and CDR2 SVGAGI (reference sequence). Trimming pared 10 bases from V and 1 base from J, leaving 13 bases between. The CDR3 DNA reads TGTGCCACACTCAGACGGCAGAACACTGAAGCTTTCTTT. Translated, it gives CATLRRQNTEAFF.

The chain uses TRBV6-1 and TRBJ2-7; D is ambiguous. The CDR3 runs 13 residues. Deletions cut 3 bases from V and 4 bases from J, with 10 bases between. The germline gives CDR1 MNHNS, CDR2 SASEGT. The CDR3 spells CASSDRDLYEQYF. CDR3 sequence (DNA): TGTGCCAGCAGTGACCGAGACCTGTACGAGCAGTACTTC.

This chain uses TRBV5-1 with TRBJ2-5; 8 positions agree with TRBD1. CDR1 and CDR2 (germline): SGHRS, YFSETQ. This CDR3 spans 15 amino acids. The ends lost 4 bases at V and 5 bases at J; junction bases unmatched: 10. CDR3 residues: CASSPIGQGRETQYF. The CDR3 DNA is TGCGCCAGCAGCCCAATCGGACAGGGAAGGGAGACCCAGTACTTC. The complete variable domain, with remaining parts taken from reference TRBV5-1 and TRBJ2-5, reads KAGVTQTPRYLIKTRGQQVTLSCSPISGHRSVSWYQQTPGQGLQFLFEYFSETQRNKGNFPGRFSGRQFSNSRSEMNVSTLELGDSALYLCASSPIGQGRETQYFGPGTRLLVL.